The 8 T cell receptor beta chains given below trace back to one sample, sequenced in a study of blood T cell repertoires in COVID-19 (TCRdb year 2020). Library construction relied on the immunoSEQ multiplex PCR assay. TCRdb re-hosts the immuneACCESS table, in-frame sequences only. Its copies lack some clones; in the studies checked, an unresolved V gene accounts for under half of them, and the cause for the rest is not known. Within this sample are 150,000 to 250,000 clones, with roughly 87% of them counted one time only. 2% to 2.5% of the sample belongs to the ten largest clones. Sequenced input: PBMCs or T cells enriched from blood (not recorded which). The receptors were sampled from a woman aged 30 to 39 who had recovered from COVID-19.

CDR3 residues: CASSLAGQGDEKLFF. The CDR3 nucleotides are TGCGCCAGCAGCTTGGCCGGACAGGGGGATGAAAAACTGTTTTTT. V usage is TRBV5-1 and J usage is TRBJ1-4; 10 positions match TRBD1. V shed 0 bases, J shed 6 bases, and the junction held 2 bases outside the gene matches. Per germline, CDR1 SGHRS and CDR2 YFSETQ. The CDR3 loop spans 15 amino acids.

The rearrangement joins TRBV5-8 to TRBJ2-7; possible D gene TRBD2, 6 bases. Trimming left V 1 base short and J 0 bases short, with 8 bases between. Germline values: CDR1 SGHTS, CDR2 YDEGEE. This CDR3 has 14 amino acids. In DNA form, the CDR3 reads TGTGCCAGCAGCTTGTACGGGAGCTCCTACGAGCAGTACTTC. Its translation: CASSLYGSSYEQYF.

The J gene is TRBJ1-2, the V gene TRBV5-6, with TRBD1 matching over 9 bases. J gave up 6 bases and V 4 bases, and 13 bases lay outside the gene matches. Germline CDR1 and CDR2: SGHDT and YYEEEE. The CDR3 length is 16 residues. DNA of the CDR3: TGTGCCAGCAGCCGTCACCGGGACAGGGACGGAGATGGCTACACCTTC. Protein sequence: CASSRHRDRDGDGYTF. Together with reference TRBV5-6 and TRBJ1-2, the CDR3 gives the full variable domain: DAGVTQSPTHLIKTRGQQVTLRCSPKSGHDTVSWYQQALGQGPQFIFQYYEEEERQRGNFPDRFSGHQFPNYSSELNVNALLLGDSALYLCASSRHRDRDGDGYTFGSGTRLTVV.

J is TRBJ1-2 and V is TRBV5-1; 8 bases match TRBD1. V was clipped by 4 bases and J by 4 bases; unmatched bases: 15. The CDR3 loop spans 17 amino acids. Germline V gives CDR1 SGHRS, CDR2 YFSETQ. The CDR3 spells CASSTGQGGGSGYGYTF. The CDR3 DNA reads TGCGCCAGCAGCACCGGACAGGGCGGAGGAAGCGGCTATGGCTACACCTTC.

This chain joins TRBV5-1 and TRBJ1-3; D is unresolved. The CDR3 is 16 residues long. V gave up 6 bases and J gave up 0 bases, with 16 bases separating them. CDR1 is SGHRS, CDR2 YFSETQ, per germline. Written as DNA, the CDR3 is TGCGCCAGCAATCGGGGTGACTCAAGCTCTGGAAACACCATATATTTT. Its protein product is CASNRGDSSSGNTIYF.

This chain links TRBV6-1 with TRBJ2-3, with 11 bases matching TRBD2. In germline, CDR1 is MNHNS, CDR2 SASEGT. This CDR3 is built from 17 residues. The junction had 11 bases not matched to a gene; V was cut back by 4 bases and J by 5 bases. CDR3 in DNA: TGTGCCAGCAGTGGAACTAGCGGGGGTTTTTCTCGAGATACGCAGTATTTT. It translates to CASSGTSGGFSRDTQYF.

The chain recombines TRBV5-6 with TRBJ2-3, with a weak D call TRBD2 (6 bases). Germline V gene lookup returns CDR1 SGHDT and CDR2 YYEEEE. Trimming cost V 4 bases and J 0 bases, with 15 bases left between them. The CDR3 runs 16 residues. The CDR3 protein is CASSDKGRESTDTQYF. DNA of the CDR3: TGTGCCAGCAGCGACAAGGGACGGGAGAGCACAGATACGCAGTATTTT.

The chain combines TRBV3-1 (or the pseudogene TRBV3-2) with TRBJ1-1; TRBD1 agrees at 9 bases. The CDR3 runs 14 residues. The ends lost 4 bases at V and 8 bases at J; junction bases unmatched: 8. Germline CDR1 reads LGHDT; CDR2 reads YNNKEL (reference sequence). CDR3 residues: CASSRNRGQTEAFF. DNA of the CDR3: TGTGCCAGCAGCCGAAACAGGGGGCAAACGGAAGCTTTCTTT.